The source of this T cell receptor beta chain is a study of graft-versus-host responses after intestinal transplantation. Study-wide context: Following induction with anti-thymocyte globulin, all recipients were given tacrolimus and steroids for three to four years.

Assay: immunoSEQ multiplex PCR; the TCRdb copy retains only in-frame clones and omits some. The sample has approximately 130,000 clones; about 92% are singletons. Per the germline V gene, CDR1 is SGDLS and CDR2 is YYNGEE. Trimming at V came to 0 bases and at J to 5 bases, leaving 0 bases not matched to a gene. This CDR3 region has 13 residues. For this clone: Antigen: not known. The same CDR3 can be traced to other DNA sequences in this sample.

This chain links TRBV9 with TRBJ2-5; 8 bases are shared with TRBD2. The source is a human donor who received an intestinal transplant. Sequencing used unstimulated CD4+ T cells sorted from spleen or lymph node cells, obtained before intestinal transplant. CDR3 in amino acids: CASSVAGGETQYF. As DNA, the CDR3 is TGTGCCAGCAGCGTAGCGGGGGGGGAGACCCAGTACTTC.